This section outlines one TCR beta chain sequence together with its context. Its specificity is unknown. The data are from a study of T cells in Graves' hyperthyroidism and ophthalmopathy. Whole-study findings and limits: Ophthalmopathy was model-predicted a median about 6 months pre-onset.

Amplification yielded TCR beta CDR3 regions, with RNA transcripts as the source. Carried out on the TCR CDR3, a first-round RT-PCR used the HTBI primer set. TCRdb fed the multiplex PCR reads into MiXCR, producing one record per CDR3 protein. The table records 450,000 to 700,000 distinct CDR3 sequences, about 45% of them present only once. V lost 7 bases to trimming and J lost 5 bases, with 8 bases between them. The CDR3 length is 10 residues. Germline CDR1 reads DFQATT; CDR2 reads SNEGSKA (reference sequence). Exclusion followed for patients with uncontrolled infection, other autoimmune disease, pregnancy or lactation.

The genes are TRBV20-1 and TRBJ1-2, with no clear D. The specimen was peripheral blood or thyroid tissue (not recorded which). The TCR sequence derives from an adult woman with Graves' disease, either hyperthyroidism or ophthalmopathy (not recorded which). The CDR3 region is CSGREYGYTF. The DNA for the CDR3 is TGCAGTGGGCGGGAGTATGGCTACACCTTC.